Below, 24 T cell receptor beta chains from the same sample are listed, as sequenced in a study of long-term antiretroviral therapy in people with HIV. Running of the v3.0 immunoSEQ assay took place at survey level. Method: immunoSEQ multiplex PCR; TCRdb's copy keeps in-frame clones and lacks some. The sample lists around 30,000 clones; nearly 97% were seen once. This specimen was unsorted PBMCs, taken 5.3 years after starting antiretroviral therapy. Receptors were obtained from a man aged 25-45 years with HIV.

The chain uses TRBV5-1 and TRBJ2-1; tentatively, D is TRBD2 (5 bases). The ends were cut back, 4 bases at V and 3 bases at J, with 11 bases in the middle. The CDR3 spans 14 residues. Germline lookup yields CDR1 SGHRS and CDR2 YFSETQ. CDR3 region: CASSPYGNYNEQFF. The CDR3 nucleotides are TGCGCCAGCAGCCCCTACGGGAACTACAATGAGCAGTTCTTC.

The chain joins TRBV15 to TRBJ2-5, with D uncertain. The germline CDR1 and CDR2 sequences are LNHNV and YYDKDF (reference sequence). The CDR3 totals 11 residues. Trimming removed 6 bases from V and 0 bases from J, with 2 bases in between. The CDR3, as DNA: TGTGCCACCAGGGACCAAGAGACCCAGTACTTC. Translation: CATRDQETQYF.

J is TRBJ1-3 and V is TRBV7-8; D is ambiguous. The CDR3 has 12 amino acids. Germline V gene sequence: CDR1 SGHVS, CDR2 FQNEAQ. The V and J ends lost 6 bases and 4 bases respectively, with 7 bases between them. The CDR3 DNA sequence: TGTGCCAGCAGGGGCTCCGGAAACACCATATATTTT. This sequence encodes CASRGSGNTIYF.

The chain joins TRBV7-2 to TRBJ2-7, with 9 bases aligning to TRBD2. The CDR3 is made up of 16 amino acids. The germline V gene encodes CDR1 SGHTA and CDR2 FQGNSA. Trimming at V came to 2 bases and at J to 0 bases, leaving 5 bases not matched to a gene. CDR3 sequence: CASSLWASGTSYEQYF. In DNA, the CDR3 is TGTGCCAGCAGCTTATGGGCTAGCGGGACCTCCTACGAGCAGTACTTC.

The gene calls are TRBV27 and TRBJ2-7, with D tentatively TRBD1 (6 bases). The germline V and J ends were trimmed by 3 bases and 4 bases, with 16 bases remaining between them. Germline V CDR1 and CDR2: MNHEY, SMNVEV (reference sequence). The CDR3 is 15 residues long. The CDR3 DNA follows: TGTGCCAGCAGTTTTCCCCTCGGGACACCGTACGAGCAGTACTTC. Protein product: CASSFPLGTPYEQYF.

The rearrangement links TRBV19 to TRBJ2-3, with D perhaps matching TRBD2 (5 bases). This CDR3 is 12 amino acids long. Trimming pared 6 bases from V and 6 bases from J, leaving 10 bases between. The V gene's germline CDR1 is LNHDA and CDR2 SQIVND (reference sequence). For the CDR3, the DNA is TGTGCCAGTAGACAGCGAGGGGATACGCAGTATTTT. It codes for CASRQRGDTQYF.

The rearrangement uses TRBV6-6 and TRBJ1-2, with D unclear. This CDR3 has 13 amino acids. The V end lost 0 bases, the J end lost 3 bases, and 5 bases lay between the germline ends. Germline assignment: CDR1 MNHNY and CDR2 SVGAGI (reference sequence). The CDR3, as DNA: TGTGCCAGCAGTTACTCCCCCTACTATGGCTACACCTTC. Encoded protein: CASSYSPYYGYTF.

The gene calls are TRBV5-8 and TRBJ1-1; TRBD1 is a possible D gene (5 bases). Trimming took 4 bases from V and 4 from J, leaving 14 bases between them. The CDR3 runs 14 residues. Germline CDR1 SGHTS, CDR2 YDEGEE. The CDR3 DNA is TGTGCCAGCAGCCCAACCGGCCAGGGCACTGAAGCTTTCTTT. It codes for CASSPTGQGTEAFF.

The chain is built from TRBV15 and TRBJ2-1; 8 nucleotides match TRBD2. Germline CDR1 and CDR2: LNHNV and YYDKDF (reference sequence). The CDR3 covers 17 residues. V was clipped by 0 bases and J by 6 bases; unmatched bases: 10. The CDR3 region is CATSRESSGNTFNEQFF. The CDR3, as DNA: TGTGCCACCAGCAGAGAAAGTAGCGGGAACACGTTCAATGAGCAGTTCTTC.

This chain links TRBV6-6 with TRBJ1-2; TRBD1 matches at 8 bases. CDR1 and CDR2 (germline): MNHNY, SVGAGI (reference sequence). The V segment lost 5 bases and the J segment 2 bases; nucleotides outside the gene matches: 4. The CDR3 is made up of 14 amino acids. CDR3 protein: CASSATGGNYGYTF. The CDR3 nucleotides read TGTGCCAGCAGTGCCACAGGGGGAAACTATGGCTACACCTTC.

This chain links TRBV7-3 with TRBJ2-3; 11 bases match TRBD2. CDR1 and CDR2 from the germline V gene are SGHTA and FQGTGA. The junction had 7 bases not matched to a gene; V was cut back by 5 bases and J by 6 bases. The CDR3 loop spans 15 amino acids. The CDR3 DNA is TGTGCCAGCAGCCTCATAGCGGGGGGGCGGGATACGCAGTATTTT. This gives the protein CASSLIAGGRDTQYF.

V gene TRBV5-4 combines with J gene TRBJ2-1; 9 bases line up with TRBD2. J lost 8 bases, V lost 1 base, and 7 bases had no gene match. Germline CDR1 is SGHNT and CDR2 is YYREEE (reference sequence). This CDR3 is built from 15 residues. This CDR3 is CASSLPGTSSDEQFF. The CDR3 nucleotides read TGTGCCAGCAGCTTGCCCGGGACTAGCTCCGATGAGCAGTTCTTC.

The chain recombines TRBV7-2 with TRBJ1-1; 9 bases line up with TRBD1. The CDR3 consists of 14 residues. CDR1 and CDR2 from the germline V gene are SGHTA and FQGNSA. The trim removed 8 bases at V and 3 bases at J, leaving 7 bases unmatched. CDR3 in DNA: TGTGCCAGCTTTACAGGGGGCAGGGACACTGAAGCTTTCTTT. This translates into CASFTGGRDTEAFF.

J is TRBJ2-7 and V is TRBV27; a possible D gene is TRBD2 (6 bases). This CDR3 is 14 amino acids long. V was cut by 3 bases and J by 3 bases, with 12 bases left in between. Germline CDR1 and CDR2: MNHEY and SMNVEV (reference sequence). The CDR3 sequence: CASSFGGGGYEQYF. The CDR3 nucleotides are TGTGCCAGCAGTTTTGGGGGAGGAGGCTACGAGCAGTACTTC.

This clone was recorded only once. The chain is built from TRBV5-4 and TRBJ2-5, with 12 bases aligning to TRBD2. Germline lookup yields CDR1 SGHNT and CDR2 YYREEE (reference sequence). This CDR3 spans 16 amino acids. The V and J ends lost 5 bases and 5 bases, in that order; junction bases with no gene match: 10. The CDR3 DNA reads TGTGCCAGCAGTCCTCTAGCGGGAGGGATCCGGGAGACCCAGTACTTC. It is translated as CASSPLAGGIRETQYF.

V and J are TRBV5-4 and TRBJ1-3; TRBD1 matches at 7 bases. CDR1 is SGHNT, CDR2 YYREEE, per germline (reference sequence). J was trimmed by 0 bases and V by 4 bases; bases with no gene match: 13. The CDR3 loop spans 18 amino acids. For the CDR3, the DNA is TGTGCCAGCAGCCAGTTGGAAGGGACAGCAATCTCTGGAAACACCATATATTTT. It is translated as CASSQLEGTAISGNTIYF.

V is TRBV5-1 and J is TRBJ1-2, with no clear D. CDR1 SGHRS and CDR2 YFSETQ come from the germline V gene. The CDR3 loop spans 14 amino acids. Trimming shortened V by 1 base and J by 8 bases, and 15 bases separated the two germline ends. The DNA for the CDR3 is TGCGCCAGCAGCTTGACTTCCTCCGGGGAGGGCTACACCTTC. This codes for CASSLTSSGEGYTF.

The J gene is TRBJ1-3, the V gene TRBV11-2, with 10 bases lining up with TRBD1. The germline V gene has CDR1 SGHAT and CDR2 FQNNGV. V lost 2 bases, J lost 0 bases, and 4 bases stayed unmatched. The CDR3 has 17 amino acids. The CDR3 coding sequence is TGTGCCAGCAGCTTACCCCGGACAGGGGGCTCTGGAAACACCATATATTTT. Protein sequence: CASSLPRTGGSGNTIYF.

This CDR3 is CASSPHGTEAQKLFF. CDR3 in DNA: TGTGCCAGCAGTCCCCACGGGACAGAGGCACAAAAACTGTTTTTT. This sequence joins TRBV6-5 and TRBJ1-4; 7 bases fit TRBD1. CDR1 and CDR2 (germline): MNHEY, SVGAGI. The CDR3 consists of 15 residues. Trimming cost V 5 bases and J 9 bases; bases outside gene matches: 12.

The V and J genes are TRBV6-5 and TRBJ2-1, with TRBD2 matching over 10 bases. Germline values: CDR1 MNHEY, CDR2 SVGAGI. CDR3 length: 16 residues. After removal of 0 bases from V and 6 bases from J, the junction contained 5 bases not matched to a gene. The CDR3 sequence: CASSYSPSGGRNEQFF. The DNA for the CDR3 is TGTGCCAGCAGTTACTCCCCTAGCGGGGGTCGCAATGAGCAGTTCTTC.

This rearrangement joins TRBV28 to TRBJ2-7, with D possibly being TRBD1 (7 bases). CDR1 is MDHEN, CDR2 SYDVKM, per germline. Trimming shortened V by 5 bases and J by 2 bases, and 22 bases separated the two germline ends. The CDR3 has 17 residues. In DNA, the CDR3 is TGTGCCAGCAGTGGGCCCCCAGGGGGGAGCGGTCCCTACGAGCAGTACTTC. Encoded protein: CASSGPPGGSGPYEQYF.

The V and J genes are TRBV19 and TRBJ2-7; a possible D gene is TRBD1 (5 bases). The CDR3 spans 12 residues. V lost 3 bases and J 7 bases, leaving 10 bases between the germline ends. The germline V gene encodes CDR1 LNHDA and CDR2 SQIVND (reference sequence). The CDR3 coding sequence is TGTGCCAGTAGTATCGTTTCAGGGGAGCAGTACTTC. It codes for CASSIVSGEQYF.

This chain connects TRBV9 to TRBJ2-5, with 8 bases that match TRBD1. The ends lost 0 bases at V and 5 bases at J; junction bases unmatched: 6. Germline CDR1 SGDLS, CDR2 YYNGEE. The CDR3 has 15 amino acids. CDR3 nucleotide sequence: TGTGCCAGCAGCGTAGACGGACAGGGTTGGGAGACCCAGTACTTC. This sequence encodes CASSVDGQGWETQYF. Based on the CDR3 plus reference TRBV9 and TRBJ2-5, the full variable domain is DSGVTQTPKHLITATGQRVTLRCSPRSGDLSVYWYQQSLDQGLQFLIQYYNGEERAKGNILERFSAQQFPDLHSELNLSSLELGDSALYFCASSVDGQGWETQYFGPGTRLLVL.

CDR3 region: CAWRLHRVRDYTF. CDR3 nucleotides: TGTGCCTGGAGACTCCACAGGGTGCGGGACTACACCTTC. The chain combines TRBV30 with TRBJ1-2; a weak D match, TRBD1 (6 bases). The V end was cut by 3 bases, the J end by 10 bases, with 18 bases between. Germline V CDR1 and CDR2: GTSNPN, SVGIG (reference sequence). The CDR3 is made up of 13 amino acids. Combining the CDR3 with reference TRBV30 and TRBJ1-2 gives the whole variable domain SQTIHQWPATLVQPVGSPLSLECTVEGTSNPNLYWYRQAAGRGLQLLFYSVGIGQISSEVPQNLSASRPQDRQFILSSKKLLLSDSGFYLCAWRLHRVRDYTFGSGTRLTVV.